This is a list of T cell receptor beta chains from one sample in a study of blood T cell repertoires in COVID-19. The table came from immunoSEQ multiplex PCR; TCRdb's copy has only in-frame clones and leaves some out. This table has about 240,000 clones, roughly four fifths appearing once. Sequenced sample: peripheral blood. The receptors were sampled from a woman between 70 and 85 years old with acute or convalescent COVID-19. Both conserved end residues are part of each CDR3. A D gene is named only where the DNA matches it firmly. The size entry is marked missing in some rows and otherwise reads once, few, many or a size class.

len	abundance	d_gene	v_gene	j_gene	CDR3nt	CDR3aa
16	.	.	TRBV7-8	TRBJ1-5	TGTGCCAGCAGACTCCCTAGGGTCTCGGGGAATCAGCCCCAGCATTTT	CASRLPRVSGNQPQHF
15	.	.	TRBV5-8	TRBJ1-5	TGTGCCAGCATCCCGGGGGGGGGTCGCAATCAGCCCCAGCATTTT	CASIPGGGRNQPQHF
14	.	.	TRBV5-1	TRBJ1-1	TGCGCCAGCAGCTTCCAGGGGCTAAACACTGAAGCTTTCTTT	CASSFQGLNTEAFF
15	.	.	TRBV24-1	TRBJ2-2	TGTGCCACCAGTGAGGGCCGGACTTACACCGGGGAGCTGTTTTTT	CATSEGRTYTGELFF
19	.	.	TRBV6-2/TRBV6-3	TRBJ1-5	TGTGCCAGCAGTTACCGGCCAACTTCGGGACACCCTAGCAATCAGCCCCAGCATTTT	CASSYRPTSGHPSNQPQHF
15	.	.	TRBV3-1/TRBV3-2	TRBJ1-1	TGTGCCAGCAGCCTCCCGGGGTCCATGAACACTGAAGCTTTCTTT	CASSLPGSMNTEAFF
14	.	.	TRBV5-1	TRBJ2-5	TGCGCCAGCAGGGGCGCGTTGCCCCAAGAGACCCAGTACTTC	CASRGALPQETQYF
15	few	.	TRBV3-1/TRBV3-2	TRBJ1-4	TGTGCCAGCAGCCTGTCACAGGGCACTAATGAAAAACTGTTTTTT	CASSLSQGTNEKLFF
16	few	.	TRBV5-1	TRBJ1-6	TGCGCCAGCAGCTTGGACAGGCGAAACCTCAATTCACCCCTCCACTTT	CASSLDRRNLNSPLHF
15	once	TRBD1	TRBV3-1/TRBV3-2	TRBJ1-3	TGTGCCAGCAGCCCCCGGACAGGGAGAGGAAACACCATATATTTT	CASSPRTGRGNTIYF
15	.	TRBD2	TRBV6-6	TRBJ2-1	TGTGCCAGCAGTCCCCGGCTAGCGGGGGTTAATGAGCAGTTCTTC	CASSPRLAGVNEQFF
13	.	TRBD1	TRBV19	TRBJ1-5	TGTGCCAGTAGTCCTGACAGGGAACAGCCCCAGCATTTT	CASSPDREQPQHF
12	.	.	TRBV29-1	TRBJ1-1	TGCAGCGCTCGGGAAGGAAACACTGAAGCTTTCTTT	CSAREGNTEAFF
16	once	TRBD2	TRBV5-4	TRBJ2-5	TGTGCCAGCAGCTTGGGGACTAGCGGGGGCCTTAAGGCCCAGTACTTC	CASSLGTSGGLKAQYF
11	.	.	TRBV21-1	TRBJ1-4	TGTGCCTGGGACAAAGGGGAAAAACTGTTTTTT	CAWDKGEKLFF
15	.	TRBD1	TRBV7-9	TRBJ1-1	TGTGCCAGCAGCTTAGCGGGACAGTTTTACACTGAAGCTTTCTTT	CASSLAGQFYTEAFF
13	.	.	TRBV14	TRBJ1-1	TGTGCCAGCAGCCAGAGTCTTAACACTGAAGCTTTCTTT	CASSQSLNTEAFF
16	.	TRBD1	TRBV5-4	TRBJ1-4	TGTGCCAGCAGCTTGGGCACAGGGGGCACTAATGAAAAACTGTTTTTT	CASSLGTGGTNEKLFF
14	.	TRBD1	TRBV7-9	TRBJ1-1	TGTGCCAGCAGCTCGGAGGGGGCGAGTACTGAAGCTTTCTTT	CASSSEGASTEAFF
15	.	.	TRBV6-5	TRBJ1-4	TGTGCCAGCAGTTACTCGACAGTGGGTAATGAAAAACTGTTTTTT	CASSYSTVGNEKLFF
15	.	TRBD1	TRBV30	TRBJ2-1	TGTGCCTGGAGTGTTTGGGGGACAGCCTACAATGAGCAGTTCTTC	CAWSVWGTAYNEQFF
9	.	.	TRBV20-1	TRBJ1-2	TGCAGTGAGGAGTATGGCTACACCTTC	CSEEYGYTF
15	.	TRBD1	TRBV18	TRBJ2-7	TGTGCCAGCTCACCTGCCTCGACAGGGGTGGGTGAGCAGTACTTC	CASSPASTGVGEQYF
13	few	.	TRBV6-2/TRBV6-3	TRBJ1-2	TGTGCCAGCACTGACTCAGTCGGAGATGGCTACACCTTC	CASTDSVGDGYTF